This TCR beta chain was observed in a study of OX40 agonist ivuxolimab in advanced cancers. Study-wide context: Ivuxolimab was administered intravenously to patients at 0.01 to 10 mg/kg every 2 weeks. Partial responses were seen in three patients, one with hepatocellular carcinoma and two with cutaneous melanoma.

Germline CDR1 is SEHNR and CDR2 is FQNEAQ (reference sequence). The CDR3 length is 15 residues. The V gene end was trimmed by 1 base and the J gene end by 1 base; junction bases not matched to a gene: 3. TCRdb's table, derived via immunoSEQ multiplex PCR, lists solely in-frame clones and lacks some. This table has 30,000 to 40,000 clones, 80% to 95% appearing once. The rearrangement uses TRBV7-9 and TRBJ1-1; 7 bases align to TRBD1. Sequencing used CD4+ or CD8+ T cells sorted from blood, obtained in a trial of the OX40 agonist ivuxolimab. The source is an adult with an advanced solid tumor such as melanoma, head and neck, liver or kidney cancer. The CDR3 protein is CASSLGQGENTEAFF. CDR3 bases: TGTGCCAGCAGCTTAGGACAGGGCGAGAACACTGAAGCTTTCTTT.